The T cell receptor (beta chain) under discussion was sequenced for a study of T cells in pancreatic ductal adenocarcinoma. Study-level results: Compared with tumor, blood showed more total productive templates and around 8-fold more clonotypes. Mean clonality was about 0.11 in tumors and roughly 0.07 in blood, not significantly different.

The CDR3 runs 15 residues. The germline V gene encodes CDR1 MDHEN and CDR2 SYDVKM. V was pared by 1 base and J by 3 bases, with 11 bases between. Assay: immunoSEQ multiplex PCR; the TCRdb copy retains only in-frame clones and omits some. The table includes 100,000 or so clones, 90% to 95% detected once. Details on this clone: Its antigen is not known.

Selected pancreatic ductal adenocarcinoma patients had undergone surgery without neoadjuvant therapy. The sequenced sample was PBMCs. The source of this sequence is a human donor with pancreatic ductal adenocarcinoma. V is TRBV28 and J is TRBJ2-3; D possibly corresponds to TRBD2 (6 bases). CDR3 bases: TGTGCCAGCAGTTTATTTCAGGGAGGAACAGATACGCAGTATTTT. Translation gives CASSLFQGGTDTQYF.